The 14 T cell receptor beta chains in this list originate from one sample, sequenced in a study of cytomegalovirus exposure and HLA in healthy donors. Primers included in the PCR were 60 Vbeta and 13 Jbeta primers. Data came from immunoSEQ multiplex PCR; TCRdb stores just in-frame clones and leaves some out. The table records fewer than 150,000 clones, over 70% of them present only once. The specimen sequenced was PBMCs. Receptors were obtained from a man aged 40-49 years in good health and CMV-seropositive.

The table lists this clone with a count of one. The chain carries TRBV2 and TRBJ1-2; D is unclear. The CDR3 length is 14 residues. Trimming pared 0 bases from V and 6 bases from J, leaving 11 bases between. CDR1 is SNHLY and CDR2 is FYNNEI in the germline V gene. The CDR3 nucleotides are TGTGCCAGCAGTGAAGCGCTCTTCGGGGATGGCTACACCTTC. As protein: CASSEALFGDGYTF.

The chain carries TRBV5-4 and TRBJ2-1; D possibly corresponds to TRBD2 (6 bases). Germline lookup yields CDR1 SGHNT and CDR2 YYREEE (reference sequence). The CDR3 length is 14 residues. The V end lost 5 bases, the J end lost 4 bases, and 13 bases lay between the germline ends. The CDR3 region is CASSLGGVYNEQFF. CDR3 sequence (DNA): TGTGCCAGCAGTCTGGGCGGGGTTTACAATGAGCAGTTCTTC.

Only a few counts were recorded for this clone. The DNA for the CDR3 is TGTGCCAGCAGCTTAGAATGGGCGTTTGAAGCTTTCTTT. Protein product: CASSLEWAFEAFF. This chain uses TRBV11-2 with TRBJ1-1; D is ambiguous. V was trimmed by 0 bases and J by 7 bases, leaving 9 bases between them. In germline, CDR1 is SGHAT, CDR2 FQNNGV. This CDR3 contains 13 residues.

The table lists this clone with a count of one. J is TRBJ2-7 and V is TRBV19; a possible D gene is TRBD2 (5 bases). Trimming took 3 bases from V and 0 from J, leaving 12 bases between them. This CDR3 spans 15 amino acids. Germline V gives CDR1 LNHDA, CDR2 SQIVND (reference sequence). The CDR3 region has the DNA TGTGCCAGTAGTATCAATTTGGAGGTCTCCTACGAGCAGTACTTC. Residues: CASSINLEVSYEQYF.

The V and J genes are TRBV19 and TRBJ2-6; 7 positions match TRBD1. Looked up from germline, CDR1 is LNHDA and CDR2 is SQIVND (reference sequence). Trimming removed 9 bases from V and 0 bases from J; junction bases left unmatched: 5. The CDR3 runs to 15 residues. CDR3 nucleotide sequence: TGTGCCAGCTCGACAGGGTACTCTGGGGCCAACGTCCTGACTTTC. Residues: CASSTGYSGANVLTF.

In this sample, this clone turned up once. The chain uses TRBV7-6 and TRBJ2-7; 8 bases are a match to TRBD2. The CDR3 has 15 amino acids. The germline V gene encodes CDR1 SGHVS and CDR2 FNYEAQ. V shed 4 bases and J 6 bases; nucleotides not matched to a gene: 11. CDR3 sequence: CASSSAGTRTSEQYF. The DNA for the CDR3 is TGTGCCAGCAGCTCGGCTGGGACTAGGACTTCCGAGCAGTACTTC.

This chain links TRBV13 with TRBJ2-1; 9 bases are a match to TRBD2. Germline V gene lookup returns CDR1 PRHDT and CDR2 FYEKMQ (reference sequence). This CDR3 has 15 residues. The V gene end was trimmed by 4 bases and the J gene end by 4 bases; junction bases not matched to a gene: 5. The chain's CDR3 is CASSSQRGAYNEQFF. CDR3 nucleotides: TGTGCCAGCAGCTCTCAGCGGGGGGCTTACAATGAGCAGTTCTTC.

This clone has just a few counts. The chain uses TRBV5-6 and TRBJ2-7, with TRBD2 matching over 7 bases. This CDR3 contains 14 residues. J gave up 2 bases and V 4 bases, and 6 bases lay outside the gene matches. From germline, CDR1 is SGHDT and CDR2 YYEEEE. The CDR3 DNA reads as TGTGCCAGCAGCCCCACCGGGACTACCTACGAGCAGTACTTC. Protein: CASSPTGTTYEQYF.

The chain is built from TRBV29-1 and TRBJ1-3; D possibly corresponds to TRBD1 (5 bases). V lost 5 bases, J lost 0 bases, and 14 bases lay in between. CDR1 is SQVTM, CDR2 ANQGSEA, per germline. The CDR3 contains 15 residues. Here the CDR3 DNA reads TGCAGCGTTCCCTCGGCAGACAGCTCTGGAAACACCATATATTTT. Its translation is CSVPSADSSGNTIYF.

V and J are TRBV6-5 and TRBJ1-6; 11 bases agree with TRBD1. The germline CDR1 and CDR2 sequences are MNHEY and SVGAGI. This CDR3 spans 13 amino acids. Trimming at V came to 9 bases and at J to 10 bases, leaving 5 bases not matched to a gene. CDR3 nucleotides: TGTGCCAGTGGACAGGGGGCGGGATCACCCCTCCACTTT. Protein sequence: CASGQGAGSPLHF.

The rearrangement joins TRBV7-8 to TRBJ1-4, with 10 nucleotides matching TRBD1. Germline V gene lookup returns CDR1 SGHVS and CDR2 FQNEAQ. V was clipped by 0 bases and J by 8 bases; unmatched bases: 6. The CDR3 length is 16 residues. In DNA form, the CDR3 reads TGTGCCAGCAGCTTAGCACAGGGACAGGGGAGGGAAAAACTGTTTTTT. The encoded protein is CASSLAQGQGREKLFF.

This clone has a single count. The DNA for the CDR3 is TGTGCCAGCTCACCACTCGGGGGAAACAATGAGCAGTTCTTC. Translating it yields CASSPLGGNNEQFF. The J gene is TRBJ2-1, the V gene TRBV18; a weak D match, TRBD2 (6 bases). The CDR3 runs 14 residues. Per the germline V gene, CDR1 is KGHSH and CDR2 is LQKENI. Trimming cost V 1 base and J 5 bases, with 9 bases left between them.

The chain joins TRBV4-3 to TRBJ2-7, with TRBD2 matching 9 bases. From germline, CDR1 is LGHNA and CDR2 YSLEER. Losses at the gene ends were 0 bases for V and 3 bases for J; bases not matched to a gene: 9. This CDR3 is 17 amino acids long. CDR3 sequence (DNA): TGCGCCAGCAGCCAAGAAGCGGGGGGCGAGGGAAACTACGAGCAGTACTTC. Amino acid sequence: CASSQEAGGEGNYEQYF.

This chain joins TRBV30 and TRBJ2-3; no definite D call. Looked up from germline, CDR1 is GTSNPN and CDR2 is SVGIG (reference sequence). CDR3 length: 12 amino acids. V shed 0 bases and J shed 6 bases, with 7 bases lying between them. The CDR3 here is CAWSVLRDTQYF. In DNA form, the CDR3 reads TGTGCCTGGAGTGTACTCAGGGATACGCAGTATTTT.